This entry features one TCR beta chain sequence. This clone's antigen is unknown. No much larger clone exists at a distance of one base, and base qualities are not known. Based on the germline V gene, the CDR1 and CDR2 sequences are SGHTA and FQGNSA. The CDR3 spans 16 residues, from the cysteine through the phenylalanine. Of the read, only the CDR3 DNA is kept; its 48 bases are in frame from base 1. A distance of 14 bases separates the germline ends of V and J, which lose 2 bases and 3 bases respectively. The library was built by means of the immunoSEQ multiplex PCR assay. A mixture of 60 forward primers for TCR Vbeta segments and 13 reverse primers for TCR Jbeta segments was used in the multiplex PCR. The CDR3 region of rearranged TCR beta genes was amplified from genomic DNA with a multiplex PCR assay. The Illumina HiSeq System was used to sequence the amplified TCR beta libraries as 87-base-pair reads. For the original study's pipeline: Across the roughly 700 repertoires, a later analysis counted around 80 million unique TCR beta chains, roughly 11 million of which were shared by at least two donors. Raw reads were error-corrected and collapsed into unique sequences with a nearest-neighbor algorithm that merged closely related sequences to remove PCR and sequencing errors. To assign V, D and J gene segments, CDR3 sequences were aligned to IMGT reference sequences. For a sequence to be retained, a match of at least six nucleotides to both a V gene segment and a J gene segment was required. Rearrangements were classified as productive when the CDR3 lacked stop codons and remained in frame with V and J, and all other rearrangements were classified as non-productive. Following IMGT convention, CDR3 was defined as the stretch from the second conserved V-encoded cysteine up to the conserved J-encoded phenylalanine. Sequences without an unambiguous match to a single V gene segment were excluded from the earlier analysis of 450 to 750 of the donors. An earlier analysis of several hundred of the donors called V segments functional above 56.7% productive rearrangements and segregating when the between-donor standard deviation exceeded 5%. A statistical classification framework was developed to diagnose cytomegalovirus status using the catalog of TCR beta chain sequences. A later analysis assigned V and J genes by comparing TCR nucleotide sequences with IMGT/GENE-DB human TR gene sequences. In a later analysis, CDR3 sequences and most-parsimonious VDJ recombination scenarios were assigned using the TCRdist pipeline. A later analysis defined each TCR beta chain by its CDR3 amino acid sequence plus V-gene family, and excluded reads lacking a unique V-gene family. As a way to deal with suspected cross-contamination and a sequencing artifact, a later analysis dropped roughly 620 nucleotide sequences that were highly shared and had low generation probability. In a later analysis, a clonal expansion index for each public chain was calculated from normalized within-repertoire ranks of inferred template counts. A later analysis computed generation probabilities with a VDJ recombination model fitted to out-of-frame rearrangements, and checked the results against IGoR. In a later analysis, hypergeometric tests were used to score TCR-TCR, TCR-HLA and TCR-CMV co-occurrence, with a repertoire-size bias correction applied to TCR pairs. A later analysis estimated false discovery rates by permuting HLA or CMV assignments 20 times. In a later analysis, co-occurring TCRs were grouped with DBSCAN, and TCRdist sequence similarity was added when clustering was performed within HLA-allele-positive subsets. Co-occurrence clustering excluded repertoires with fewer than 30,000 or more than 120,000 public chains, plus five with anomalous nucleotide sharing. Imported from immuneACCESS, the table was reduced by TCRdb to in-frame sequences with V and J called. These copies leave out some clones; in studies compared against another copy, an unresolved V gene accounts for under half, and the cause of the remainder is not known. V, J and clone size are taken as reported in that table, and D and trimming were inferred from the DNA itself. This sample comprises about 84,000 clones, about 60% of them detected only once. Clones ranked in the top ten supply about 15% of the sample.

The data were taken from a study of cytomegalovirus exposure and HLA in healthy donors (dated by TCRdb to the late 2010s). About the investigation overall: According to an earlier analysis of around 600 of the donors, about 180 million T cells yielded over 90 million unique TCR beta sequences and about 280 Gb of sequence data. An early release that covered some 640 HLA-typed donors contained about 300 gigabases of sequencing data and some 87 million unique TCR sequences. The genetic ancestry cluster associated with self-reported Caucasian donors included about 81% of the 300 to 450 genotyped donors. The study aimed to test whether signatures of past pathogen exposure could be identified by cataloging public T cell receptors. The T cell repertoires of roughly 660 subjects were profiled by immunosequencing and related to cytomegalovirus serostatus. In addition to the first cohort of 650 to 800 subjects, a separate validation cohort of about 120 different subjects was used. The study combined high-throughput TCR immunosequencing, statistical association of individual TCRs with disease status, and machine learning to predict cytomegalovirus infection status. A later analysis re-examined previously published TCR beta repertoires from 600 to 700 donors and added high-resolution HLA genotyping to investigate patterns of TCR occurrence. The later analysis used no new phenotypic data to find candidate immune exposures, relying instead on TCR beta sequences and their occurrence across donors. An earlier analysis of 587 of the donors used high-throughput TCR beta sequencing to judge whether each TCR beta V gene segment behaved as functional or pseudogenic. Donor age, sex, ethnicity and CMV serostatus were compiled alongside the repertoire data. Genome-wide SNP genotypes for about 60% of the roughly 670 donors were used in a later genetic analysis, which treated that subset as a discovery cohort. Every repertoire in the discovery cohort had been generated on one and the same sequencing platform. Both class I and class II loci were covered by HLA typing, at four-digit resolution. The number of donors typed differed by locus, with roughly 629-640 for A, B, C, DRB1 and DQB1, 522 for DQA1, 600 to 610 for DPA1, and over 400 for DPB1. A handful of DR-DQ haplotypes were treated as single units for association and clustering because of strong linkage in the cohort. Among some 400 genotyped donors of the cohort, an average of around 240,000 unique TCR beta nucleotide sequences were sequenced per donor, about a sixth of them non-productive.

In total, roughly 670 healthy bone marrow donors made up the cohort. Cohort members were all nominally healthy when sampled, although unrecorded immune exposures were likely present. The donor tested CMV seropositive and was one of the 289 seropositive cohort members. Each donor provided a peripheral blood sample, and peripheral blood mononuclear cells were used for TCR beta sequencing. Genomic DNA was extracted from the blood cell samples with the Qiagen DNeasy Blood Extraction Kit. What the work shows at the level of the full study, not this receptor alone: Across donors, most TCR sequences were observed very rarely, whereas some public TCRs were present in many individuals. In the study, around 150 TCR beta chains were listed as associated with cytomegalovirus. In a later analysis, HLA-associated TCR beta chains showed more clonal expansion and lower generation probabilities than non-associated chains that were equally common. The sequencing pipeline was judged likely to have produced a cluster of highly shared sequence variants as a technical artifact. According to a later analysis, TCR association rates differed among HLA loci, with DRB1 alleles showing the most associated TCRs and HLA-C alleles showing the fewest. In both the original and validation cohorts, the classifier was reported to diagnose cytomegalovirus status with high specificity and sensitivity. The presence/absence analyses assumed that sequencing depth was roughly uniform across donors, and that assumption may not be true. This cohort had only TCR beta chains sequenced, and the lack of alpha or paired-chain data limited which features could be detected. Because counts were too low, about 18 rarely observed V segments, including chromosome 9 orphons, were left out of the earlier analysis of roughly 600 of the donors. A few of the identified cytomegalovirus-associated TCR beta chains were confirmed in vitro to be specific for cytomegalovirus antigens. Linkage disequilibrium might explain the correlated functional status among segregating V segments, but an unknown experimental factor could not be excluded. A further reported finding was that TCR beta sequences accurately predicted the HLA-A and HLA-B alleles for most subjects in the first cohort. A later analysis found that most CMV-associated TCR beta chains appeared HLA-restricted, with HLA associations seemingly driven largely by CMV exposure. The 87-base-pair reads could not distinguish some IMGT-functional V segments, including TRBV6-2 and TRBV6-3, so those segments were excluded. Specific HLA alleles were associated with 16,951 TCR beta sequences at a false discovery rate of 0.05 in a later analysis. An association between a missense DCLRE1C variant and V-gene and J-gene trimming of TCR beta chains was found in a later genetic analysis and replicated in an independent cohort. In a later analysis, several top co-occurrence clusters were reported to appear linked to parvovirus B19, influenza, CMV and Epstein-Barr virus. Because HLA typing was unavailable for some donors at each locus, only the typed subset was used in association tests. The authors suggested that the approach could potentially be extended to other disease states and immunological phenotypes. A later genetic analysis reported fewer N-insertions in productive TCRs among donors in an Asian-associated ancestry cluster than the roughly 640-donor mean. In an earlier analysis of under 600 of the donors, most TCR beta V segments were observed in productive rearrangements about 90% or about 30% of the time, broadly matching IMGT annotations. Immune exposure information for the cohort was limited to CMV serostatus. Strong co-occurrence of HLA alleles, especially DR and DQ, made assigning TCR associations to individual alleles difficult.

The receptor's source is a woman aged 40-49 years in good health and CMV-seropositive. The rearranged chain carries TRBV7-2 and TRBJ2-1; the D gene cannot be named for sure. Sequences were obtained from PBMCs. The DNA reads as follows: TGTGCCAGCAGCTTAAACGTGGCAGGTAGCTACAATGAGCAGTTCTTC. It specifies CASSLNVAGSYNEQFF.